A single sample gave rise to the 15 T cell receptor beta chains below, sequenced in a study of breast tumors, draining lymph nodes, adjacent tissues. TCRdb re-analysed the multiplex PCR reads in MiXCR, keeping a single row per CDR3 protein. The data contain about 63,000 distinct CDR3 sequences, 45% to 65% of them singletons. Sequencing was done on a sample of breast tumor tissue. Every receptor here comes from a female donor with breast cancer. Some clones in this sample may be carry-over from other donors' samples.

The chain recombines TRBV12-3 or TRBV12-4 with TRBJ2-5, with 15 bases aligning to TRBD2. V was pared by 10 bases and J by 5 bases, with 2 bases of the junction left unmatched. The CDR3 spans 13 residues. The CDR3 protein is CATGLAGGETQYF. The CDR3 DNA follows: TGTGCCACCGGACTAGCGGGGGGGGAGACCCAGTACTTC.

This clonotype is large within its sample. The CDR3 sequence is CATTLANYGYTF. The CDR3 coding sequence is TGTGCCACCACACTCGCTAACTATGGCTACACCTTC. This chain links TRBV6-1 with TRBJ1-2; D ambiguous. V was shortened by 10 bases and J by 0 bases, with 9 bases between the two germline ends. The CDR3 consists of 12 residues. CDR1 is MNHNS, CDR2 SASEGT, per germline.

The chain uses TRBV20-1 and TRBJ1-6; D gene unclear. This CDR3 has 15 residues. V was shortened by 0 bases and J by 6 bases, with 12 bases between the two germline ends. Germline V lookup: CDR1 DFQATT, CDR2 SNEGSKA (reference sequence). CDR3 region: CSARDSGTSNSPLHF. The CDR3 DNA reads as TGCAGTGCTAGAGACTCAGGAACCTCTAATTCACCCCTCCACTTT.

The J gene is TRBJ2-1, the V gene TRBV7-2, with 8 bases lining up with TRBD1. The CDR3 runs to 13 residues. Trimming cost V 4 bases and J 10 bases; bases outside gene matches: 6. Per the germline V gene, CDR1 is SGHTA and CDR2 is FQGNSA. Written as DNA, the CDR3 is TGTGCCAGCAGCTCCCGGACAGGGAAGGAGCAGTTCTTC. Encoded protein: CASSSRTGKEQFF.

Only a few counts were recorded for this clonotype. This chain links TRBV30 with TRBJ2-7; 10 positions agree with TRBD1. Germline CDR1 reads GTSNPN; CDR2 reads SVGIG (reference sequence). The CDR3 spans 14 residues. V dropped 0 bases and J dropped 4; count of bases not matched to a gene: 3. CDR3 loop: CAWSVGTGDYEQYF. The CDR3 DNA is TGTGCCTGGAGTGTAGGGACAGGGGATTACGAGCAGTACTTC.

The chain has TRBV7-9 and TRBJ2-5; TRBD1 matches at 9 bases. With 5 bases clipped from V and 7 bases from J, the junction kept 2 bases outside the gene matches. CDR3 length: 12 amino acids. The germline gives CDR1 SEHNR, CDR2 FQNEAQ (reference sequence). The CDR3 sequence: CASSQGQGTQYF. The CDR3 nucleotides read TGTGCCAGCAGCCAGGGACAGGGGACCCAGTACTTC.

The gene calls are TRBV2 and TRBJ2-5, with D tentatively TRBD2 (5 bases). The V end lost 0 bases, the J end lost 1 base, and 9 bases lay between the germline ends. The CDR3 is 15 residues long. The germline CDR1 and CDR2 sequences are SNHLY and FYNNEI. CDR3 nucleotide sequence: TGTGCCAGCAGTGAAGCGCTAGCCTTCCAAGAGACCCAGTACTTC. This gives the protein CASSEALAFQETQYF.

The J gene is TRBJ1-6, the V gene TRBV10-3; no clear D. Germline V lookup: CDR1 ENHRY, CDR2 SYGVKD. Trimming removed 0 bases at V and 7 bases at J, with 10 bases between. The CDR3 extends over 15 amino acids. The CDR3 protein is CAISESEAGNSPLHF. For the CDR3, the DNA is TGTGCCATCAGTGAGTCGGAGGCCGGGAATTCACCCCTCCACTTT.

On this clonotype itself: One base away lies a much larger clone, so this may be a sequencing read error. V usage is TRBV5-4 and J usage is TRBJ2-3; TRBD2 agrees at 9 bases. Germline V gene lookup returns CDR1 SGHNT and CDR2 YYREEE (reference sequence). The V and J ends lost 4 bases and 0 bases, in that order; junction bases with no gene match: 3. This CDR3 contains 15 residues. This chain's CDR3 is CASSPSGASTDTQYF. Here the CDR3 DNA reads TGTGCCAGCAGCCCTAGCGGGGCGAGCACAGATACGCAGTATTTT.

This clonotype was picked up many times. The chain links TRBV9 to TRBJ2-2; a weak D match, TRBD1 (6 bases). Trimming left V 3 bases short and J 1 base short, with 7 bases between. CDR1 is SGDLS, CDR2 YYNGEE, per germline. This CDR3 is 14 amino acids long. The CDR3 sequence: CASSARGNTGELFF. DNA for the CDR3: TGTGCCAGCAGCGCCAGGGGGAACACCGGGGAGCTGTTTTTT.

The chain has TRBV9 and TRBJ1-3; D may be TRBD1 (6 bases). The CDR3 has 14 amino acids. Germline loops: CDR1 SGDLS, CDR2 YYNGEE. V gave up 3 bases and J gave up 1 base, with 8 bases separating them. CDR3 loop: CASSAGVSGNTIYF. Written as DNA, the CDR3 is TGTGCCAGCAGCGCAGGGGTATCTGGAAACACCATATATTTT.

This chain joins TRBV20-1 and TRBJ1-1, with TRBD1 identical over 8 bases. The CDR3 spans 13 residues. After removal of 8 bases from V and 3 bases from J, the junction contained 8 bases not matched to a gene. The V gene's germline CDR1 is DFQATT and CDR2 SNEGSKA (reference sequence). For the CDR3, the DNA is TGCAGTACATACAGGGGGTTTGACACTGAAGCTTTCTTT. The encoded protein is CSTYRGFDTEAFF.

The chain has TRBV4-1 and TRBJ2-7, with 8 bases fitting TRBD2. The trim removed 4 bases at V and 0 bases at J, leaving 8 bases unmatched. The germline V gene encodes CDR1 MGHRA and CDR2 YSYEKL. This CDR3 contains 16 residues. CDR3 protein: CASSPGWLAGSYEQYF. In DNA form, the CDR3 reads TGCGCCAGCAGCCCCGGGTGGCTAGCGGGCTCCTACGAGCAGTACTTC.

In DNA, the CDR3 is TGTGCCAGCATGGTCAGTAGCAATCAGCCCCAGCATTTT. Its protein is CASMVSSNQPQHF. J is TRBJ1-5 and V is TRBV6-1, with unresolved D. The ends were cut back, 7 bases at V and 0 bases at J, with 7 bases in the middle. The CDR3 extends over 13 amino acids. Germline V gene data show CDR1 as MNHNS and CDR2 as SASEGT.

This clonotype was seen many times. The V call is TRBV18, the J call TRBJ2-5; possibly TRBD1 or TRBD2 for D (6 bases each). V lost 1 base to trimming and J lost 4 bases, with 10 bases between them. The length of the CDR3 is 14 residues. Per germline, CDR1 KGHSH and CDR2 LQKENI. The CDR3 is CASSPQEGGETQYF. CDR3 DNA sequence: TGTGCCAGCTCACCACAAGAGGGGGGAGAGACCCAGTACTTC.